These 31 T cell receptor beta chains came from one sample sequenced in a study of cytomegalovirus exposure and HLA in healthy donors. It was with 60 Vbeta and 13 Jbeta primers that the PCR ran. Sequencing used immunoSEQ multiplex PCR; TCRdb keeps in-frame clones, though not all of them. The data hold approximately 140,000 clones, with about 78% observed a single time. Sequenced: PBMCs. These receptor sequences come from a human donor in good health.

The V gene is TRBV5-1, the J gene TRBJ1-2; possible D gene TRBD1, 6 bases. The CDR3 loop spans 15 amino acids. Germline CDR1 reads SGHRS; CDR2 reads YFSETQ. Trimming took off 4 bases at V and 4 bases at J, with 17 bases between the two ends. DNA of the CDR3: TGCGCCAGCAGCCTAGGACAGCCTACCCCCTATGGCTACACCTTC. Protein sequence: CASSLGQPTPYGYTF.

On this clone itself: This specimen includes other DNA sequences encoding the same CDR3. This sequence joins TRBV5-4 and TRBJ1-2, with D possibly being TRBD1 (5 bases). CDR1 is SGHNT and CDR2 is YYREEE in the germline V gene (reference sequence). Between the trimmed V and J ends, which lost 0 bases and 2 bases, there was a span of 8 bases. There are 14 residues in the CDR3. The CDR3, as DNA: TGTGCCAGCAGCTTGGACAGGACCAACTATGGCTACACCTTC. It specifies CASSLDRTNYGYTF. Based on the CDR3 plus reference TRBV5-4 and TRBJ1-2, the full variable domain is ETGVTQSPTHLIKTRGQQVTLRCSSQSGHNTVSWYQQALGQGPQFIFQYYREEENGRGNFPPRFSGLQFPNYSSELNVNALELDDSALYLCASSLDRTNYGYTFGSGTRLTVV.

The chain combines TRBV5-6 with TRBJ1-1; D possibly corresponds to TRBD1 (5 bases). CDR1 SGHDT and CDR2 YYEEEE come from the germline V gene. The CDR3 is 15 residues long. V gave up 2 bases and J gave up 4 bases, with 15 bases separating them. The CDR3 reads CASSFAGPQGTEAFF. The DNA of the CDR3 is TGTGCCAGCAGCTTTGCGGGACCCCAGGGCACTGAAGCTTTCTTT.

This chain links TRBV6-6 with TRBJ1-3; D gene ambiguous. Trimming shortened V by 8 bases and J by 4 bases, and 15 bases separated the two germline ends. Germline CDR1 is MNHNY and CDR2 is SVGAGI (reference sequence). The CDR3 runs to 14 residues. The CDR3 here is CASHQVPQGNTIYF. For the CDR3, the DNA is TGTGCCAGCCACCAGGTGCCTCAGGGAAACACCATATATTTT.

This clone was found a few times. The CDR3 bases are TGTGCCAGCAGCTTAATTGGAGTCAGTGAAAGGAATGAGCAGTTCTTC. Protein: CASSLIGVSERNEQFF. This sequence joins TRBV7-9 and TRBJ2-1; D is uncertain. Germline loops: CDR1 SEHNR, CDR2 FQNEAQ (reference sequence). The CDR3 is 16 residues long. Between the trimmed V and J ends, which lost 2 bases and 7 bases, there was a span of 18 bases.

This clone was seen a handful of times. The rearrangement uses TRBV4-2 and TRBJ2-3; 10 positions match TRBD1. With 5 bases clipped from V and 5 bases from J, the junction kept 10 bases outside the gene matches. This CDR3 has 16 residues. Germline CDR1 LGHNA, CDR2 YNFKEQ. CDR3 DNA: TGTGCCAGCAGCGATAGACAGGGGGCGCCTAGAGATACGCAGTATTTT. Amino acid sequence: CASSDRQGAPRDTQYF.

This clone appeared a few times. The chain employs TRBV5-4 and TRBJ2-2; tentative D call: TRBD1 (5 bases). Germline CDR1 is SGHNT and CDR2 is YYREEE (reference sequence). V was pared by 1 base and J by 6 bases, with 10 bases between. CDR3 length: 14 residues. Here the CDR3 reads CASSLKAGPGELFF. The CDR3 coding sequence is TGTGCCAGCAGCTTGAAGGCAGGGCCCGGGGAGCTGTTTTTT.

The J gene is TRBJ1-3, the V gene TRBV2; D not resolved. CDR1 is SNHLY, CDR2 FYNNEI, per germline. Deletions cut 7 bases from V and 4 bases from J, with 14 bases between. The CDR3 length is 14 residues. The CDR3 is CASNWIAGGNTIYF. CDR3 coding DNA: TGTGCCAGCAATTGGATTGCAGGCGGAAACACCATATATTTT.

This clone has just a few counts. The chain uses TRBV27 and TRBJ1-5, with TRBD1 matching over 10 bases. The CDR3 runs to 15 residues. The germline gives CDR1 MNHEY, CDR2 SMNVEV (reference sequence). The junction had 4 bases not matched to a gene; V was cut back by 3 bases and J by 5 bases. CDR3 DNA sequence: TGTGCCAGCAGTTTGTTGGGACAGGGGCATCAGCCCCAGCATTTT. It translates to CASSLLGQGHQPQHF.

This sequence joins TRBV6-1 and TRBJ1-5; no firm D call. The CDR3 totals 17 residues. The germline gives CDR1 MNHNS, CDR2 SASEGT. V was trimmed by 2 bases and J by 0 bases, leaving 14 bases between them. The CDR3, as DNA: TGTGCCAGCAGTGAACGCGGGATCACGCTTAGCAATCAGCCCCAGCATTTT. Encoded protein: CASSERGITLSNQPQHF.

The chain is built from TRBV27 and TRBJ2-2, with 11 bases that match TRBD2. Looked up from germline, CDR1 is MNHEY and CDR2 is SMNVEV (reference sequence). The CDR3 has 15 amino acids. The V segment lost 10 bases and the J segment 5 bases; nucleotides outside the gene matches: 9. CDR3 nucleotide sequence: TGTGCCAAACTCCCTAGCGGGGGGCCTACCGGGGAGCTGTTTTTT. It is translated as CAKLPSGGPTGELFF.

This clone has only a few counts. This chain connects TRBV30 to TRBJ1-1; D unresolved. V dropped 0 bases and J dropped 7 bases, with 12 bases sitting between them. The germline V gene has CDR1 GTSNPN and CDR2 SVGIG (reference sequence). This CDR3 region has 13 residues. The CDR3 loop is CAWSVTFNGEAFF. As DNA, the CDR3 is TGTGCCTGGAGTGTAACTTTTAACGGTGAAGCTTTCTTT. Using reference TRBV30 and TRBJ1-1 for the parts outside the CDR3, the full variable domain is SQTIHQWPATLVQPVGSPLSLECTVEGTSNPNLYWYRQAAGRGLQLLFYSVGIGQISSEVPQNLSASRPQDRQFILSSKKLLLSDSGFYLCAWSVTFNGEAFFGQGTRLTVV.

The chain recombines TRBV5-4 with TRBJ2-1, with D tentatively TRBD2 (5 bases). Between the trimmed V and J ends, which lost 2 bases and 3 bases, there was a span of 21 bases. The CDR3 is 18 amino acids. The germline CDR1 and CDR2 sequences are SGHNT and YYREEE (reference sequence). The CDR3 is CASSFFPYPSADYNEQFF. Written as DNA, the CDR3 is TGTGCCAGCAGCTTCTTCCCCTATCCGTCAGCGGACTACAATGAGCAGTTCTTC.

The chain combines TRBV27 with TRBJ1-5; 7 nucleotides agree with TRBD1. The CDR3 extends over 15 amino acids. V dropped 5 bases and J dropped 6; count of bases not matched to a gene: 10. In germline, CDR1 is MNHEY, CDR2 SMNVEV (reference sequence). CDR3 sequence (DNA): TGTGCCAGCAGTCGGACAGGCCGGATCATTCAGCCCCAGCATTTT. Amino acid sequence: CASSRTGRIIQPQHF.

This clone was recorded a few times. This chain links TRBV7-2 with TRBJ2-1, with unresolved D. The CDR3 covers 12 residues. V lost 3 bases and J 7 bases, leaving 7 bases between the germline ends. Germline CDR1 SGHTA, CDR2 FQGNSA. This CDR3 reads CASSFFGNEQFF. The CDR3 bases are TGTGCCAGCAGCTTCTTCGGTAATGAGCAGTTCTTC.

This rearrangement joins TRBV19 to TRBJ2-5; tentative D call: TRBD2 (6 bases). Deletions cut 4 bases from V and 4 bases from J, with 19 bases between. The CDR3 is 16 residues long. Germline-derived CDR1 and CDR2 are LNHDA and SQIVND (reference sequence). The CDR3 region is CASSSGPRLDGETQYF. CDR3 nucleotides: TGTGCCAGTAGTAGCGGCCCCAGACTAGATGGAGAGACCCAGTACTTC.

The V call is TRBV4-3, the J call TRBJ1-1, with a weak D call TRBD1 (6 bases). The V gene's germline CDR1 is LGHNA and CDR2 YSLEER. CDR3 length: 17 residues. Trimming pared 0 bases from V and 4 bases from J, leaving 18 bases between. DNA for the CDR3: TGCGCCAGCAGCCAAGATCCAATTGGGACATCGGCCACTGAAGCTTTCTTT. This encodes CASSQDPIGTSATEAFF.

V usage is TRBV15 and J usage is TRBJ2-6, with a possible D match to TRBD2 (5 bases). The germline CDR1 and CDR2 sequences are LNHNV and YYDKDF (reference sequence). V was clipped by 5 bases and J by 4 bases, with 15 bases between them. CDR3 length: 16 amino acids. The CDR3 sequence: CATSARGPGGANVLTF. DNA of the CDR3: TGTGCCACCAGCGCCCGCGGACCGGGAGGGGCCAACGTCCTGACTTTC. The full variable domain, completed using reference TRBV15 and TRBJ2-6, is DAMVIQNPRYQVTQFGKPVTLSCSQTLNHNVMYWYQQKSSQAPKLLFHYYDKDFNNEADTPDNFQSRRPNTSFCFLDIRSPGLGDTAMYLCATSARGPGGANVLTFGAGSRLTVL.

The gene calls are TRBV5-4 and TRBJ2-5; 7 bases line up with TRBD1. This CDR3 contains 12 residues. Losses at the gene ends were 4 bases for V and 4 bases for J; bases not matched to a gene: 1. Germline V gene lookup returns CDR1 SGHNT and CDR2 YYREEE (reference sequence). CDR3 region: CASSRDRETQYF. DNA of the CDR3: TGTGCCAGCAGCCGGGACAGAGAGACCCAGTACTTC.

This clone was detected once. V usage is TRBV19 and J usage is TRBJ1-1; D unresolved. This CDR3 comprises 15 residues. V dropped 0 bases and J dropped 11 bases, with 19 bases sitting between them. Germline V gene lookup returns CDR1 LNHDA and CDR2 SQIVND (reference sequence). The CDR3 nucleotides read TGTGCCAGTAGTATAGATCTTAGGGCGCCTGGAGGGGCTTTCTTT. Translating it yields CASSIDLRAPGGAFF.

This chain connects TRBV18 to TRBJ2-3; 10 nucleotides match TRBD1. Trimming took 0 bases from V and 3 from J; bases not matched to a gene: 6. This CDR3 region has 17 residues. Germline V CDR1 and CDR2: KGHSH, LQKENI. The CDR3 DNA sequence: TGTGCCAGCTCACCACCCAGGACAGGGGGGCCAACAGATACGCAGTATTTT. Translating gives CASSPPRTGGPTDTQYF.

This clone was counted only a few times. V is TRBV2 and J is TRBJ2-1; tentatively, D is TRBD2 (5 bases). This CDR3 region has 14 residues. Germline values: CDR1 SNHLY, CDR2 FYNNEI. V lost 5 bases, J lost 9 bases, and 17 bases lay in between. The CDR3: CASSSDLTAIEQFF. The DNA for the CDR3 is TGTGCCAGCAGTTCGGACTTAACCGCGATTGAGCAGTTCTTC.

Of note for this clone: One end of the junction is discordant with germline, which a read error may explain. The chain combines TRBV7-9 with TRBJ1-1; D is unresolved. Germline V gene lookup returns CDR1 SEHNR and CDR2 FQNEAQ (reference sequence). CDR3 length: 13 amino acids. CDR3 nucleotide sequence: TGTTCCAGCAGCTTAGGCGGGGTGGCTGAAGCTTTCTTT. Protein: CSSSLGGVAEAFF.

This clone was detected only a few times. The DNA of the CDR3 is TGTGCCATCAGGGATACAGGGGGAAGTCAGCCCCAGCATTTT. Amino acid sequence: CAIRDTGGSQPQHF. The V call is TRBV10-3, the J call TRBJ1-5; 8 nucleotides agree with TRBD1. V lost 6 bases and J lost 6; bases outside the gene matches: 7. The CDR3 contains 14 residues. Germline V gene data show CDR1 as ENHRY and CDR2 as SYGVKD.

V and J are TRBV5-4 and TRBJ2-2; the match to TRBD2 covers 12 bases. Trimming at V came to 4 bases and at J to 3 bases, leaving 10 bases not matched to a gene. The germline V gene has CDR1 SGHNT and CDR2 YYREEE (reference sequence). The CDR3 extends over 18 amino acids. This CDR3 reads CASSPGPRTSGDTGELFF. CDR3 DNA: TGTGCCAGCAGCCCCGGGCCGAGGACTAGCGGGGACACCGGGGAGCTGTTTTTT.

CDR3 in amino acids: CASSYSLLGSEAFF. In nucleotides, the CDR3 is TGTGCCAGCAGTTACTCCCTCCTGGGCTCCGAAGCTTTCTTT. This chain links TRBV6-5 with TRBJ1-1; D is ambiguous. V lost 0 bases to trimming and J lost 8 bases, with 13 bases between them. The CDR3 spans 14 residues. Germline V gene data show CDR1 as MNHEY and CDR2 as SVGAGI.

This clone was seen only once. The chain recombines TRBV10-3 with TRBJ2-2, with 8 bases aligning to TRBD1. Germline CDR1 ENHRY, CDR2 SYGVKD. Trimming at V came to 1 base and at J to 6 bases, leaving 4 bases not matched to a gene. The CDR3 contains 15 residues. The chain's CDR3 is CAISEWPGGSGELFF. The CDR3 region has the DNA TGTGCCATCAGTGAGTGGCCAGGGGGCTCCGGGGAGCTGTTTTTT.

This clone was detected only a few times. The J gene is TRBJ1-2, the V gene TRBV6-5; 7 bases map to TRBD1. The germline gives CDR1 MNHEY, CDR2 SVGAGI. Germline trimming cut 6 bases from V and 8 bases from J; bases unmatched to any gene: 6. The CDR3 has 12 amino acids. This chain's CDR3 is CASRRQGYGYTF. CDR3 coding DNA: TGTGCCAGCAGAAGACAGGGCTACGGCTACACCTTC.

V is TRBV9 and J is TRBJ2-5; 10 nucleotides agree with TRBD2. The J call may be in error: the DNA end matches TRBJ2-7 better. The CDR3 is 15 residues long. Germline assignment: CDR1 SGDLS and CDR2 YYNGEE. The DNA for the CDR3 is TGTGCCAGCAGCCGTGGGACTAGCGTCTCCTACGAGCAGTACTTC. This encodes CASSRGTSVSYEQYF.

The chain recombines TRBV12-5 with TRBJ2-2, with 7 bases identical to TRBD2. Germline trimming cut 5 bases from V and 4 bases from J; bases unmatched to any gene: 10. Germline-derived CDR1 and CDR2 are LGHNT and FRNRAP. The CDR3 runs to 16 residues. The DNA of the CDR3 is TGTGCTAGTGGTGTATGGACTTCGGGGGGCACCGGGGAGCTGTTTTTT. Translated, it gives CASGVWTSGGTGELFF.

DNA of the CDR3: TGTGCCAGCAGCCCCAGACAGCCTGATCGGCAGTACTTC. Amino acid sequence: CASSPRQPDRQYF. V usage is TRBV27 and J usage is TRBJ2-7, with D possibly being TRBD1 (5 bases). V gave up 6 bases and J gave up 9 bases, with 18 bases separating them. The germline V gene encodes CDR1 MNHEY and CDR2 SMNVEV (reference sequence). CDR3 size: 13 residues.